Each of the 17 T cell receptor beta chains below was sequenced from the same sample in a study of CD8+ T cells in alopecia areata. cDNA reverse transcribed from extracted RNA served as the sequencing template. The data were produced by immunoSEQ multiplex PCR, yet TCRdb's version contains in-frame clones alone and is incomplete. The sample comprises more than 200,000 clones, 40% to 55% of which are singletons, and roughly 2.8% rests with the top ten. The treatment is: oral pan-JAK inhibitor, 5-10 mg twice daily. The material sequenced was CD4+ T cells sorted from blood, taken at approximately week 36, from a patient treated with tofacitinib. The receptors originated from a human donor with alopecia areata.

A few counts support this clone. V and J are TRBV5-1 and TRBJ1-2; 7 positions match TRBD1. V shed 5 bases and J 4 bases; nucleotides not matched to a gene: 2. The CDR3 has 12 amino acids. Germline V gene sequence: CDR1 SGHRS, CDR2 YFSETQ. The CDR3 spells CASRGDSYGYTF. CDR3 in DNA: TGCGCCAGCAGGGGGGACAGCTATGGCTACACCTTC. The full variable domain, in which reference TRBV5-1 and TRBJ1-2 provide the parts outside the CDR3, is KAGVTQTPRYLIKTRGQQVTLSCSPISGHRSVSWYQQTPGQGLQFLFEYFSETQRNKGNFPGRFSGRQFSNSRSEMNVSTLELGDSALYLCASRGDSYGYTFGSGTRLTVV.

The chain joins TRBV2 to TRBJ2-7; D not certain. CDR1 is SNHLY, CDR2 FYNNEI, per germline. This CDR3 is 14 amino acids long. Trimming stripped 3 bases from V and 0 bases from J, with 9 bases between. CDR3 in DNA: TGTGCCAGCAGTGAGTTGGGATACTCCTACGAGCAGTACTTC. It yields the protein CASSELGYSYEQYF.

The rearrangement links TRBV4-1 to TRBJ1-2; D perhaps matches TRBD1 (5 bases). The CDR3 is 14 amino acids. With 3 bases removed from V and 8 bases from J, the gap between germline ends came to 16 bases. Germline lookup yields CDR1 MGHRA and CDR2 YSYEKL. The CDR3 spells CASSHSWLGDGYTF. CDR3 nucleotide sequence: TGCGCCAGCAGCCACTCTTGGTTAGGGGACGGCTACACCTTC.

This clone was recorded once. The chain links TRBV7-8 to TRBJ2-2, with 10 bases that match TRBD2. Germline V gene data show CDR1 as SGHVS and CDR2 as FQNEAQ. CDR3 length equals 15 residues. The V and J ends lost 2 bases and 5 bases, in that order; junction bases with no gene match: 2. The DNA of the CDR3 is TGTGCCAGCAGCTTACAGGGACTAGCGACCGGGGAGCTGTTTTTT. It translates to CASSLQGLATGELFF. The variable domain in full, completed from reference TRBV7-8 and TRBJ2-2, reads GAGVSQSPRYKVAKRGQDVALRCDPISGHVSLFWYQQALGQGPEFLTYFQNEAQLDKSGLPSDRFFAERPEGSVSTLKIQRTQQEDSAVYLCASSLQGLATGELFFGEGSRLTVL.

Concerning this clone: The identical CDR3 is also encoded by other nucleotide sequences in the sample. This rearrangement joins TRBV7-2 to TRBJ2-5, with unresolved D. The CDR3 length is 13 residues. V was trimmed by 1 base and J by 5 bases, leaving 8 bases between them. Looked up from germline, CDR1 is SGHTA and CDR2 is FQGNSA. The CDR3 reads CASSLGSGETQYF. DNA of the CDR3: TGTGCCAGCAGCTTAGGCAGTGGCGAGACCCAGTACTTC.

About this clone: This clone may be a read error of a much larger clone one base away. The chain uses TRBV6-6 and TRBJ2-2, with 9 positions matching TRBD2. V shed 3 bases, J shed 5 bases, and the junction held 1 base outside the gene matches. Germline CDR1 reads MNHNY; CDR2 reads SVGAGI (reference sequence). This CDR3 is built from 14 residues. CDR3 nucleotides: TGTGCCAGCAGTTATAGCGGGAGTACCGGGGAGCTGTTTTTT. This translates into CASSYSGSTGELFF.

The chain joins TRBV30 to TRBJ1-1, with D unresolved. The CDR3 contains 13 residues. Germline V gene lookup returns CDR1 GTSNPN and CDR2 SVGIG (reference sequence). V lost 2 bases to trimming and J lost 1 base, with 8 bases between them. CDR3 in amino acids: CAWSQSSNTEAFF. The CDR3 DNA follows: TGTGCCTGGAGTCAAAGTTCGAACACTGAAGCTTTCTTT.

The CDR3 DNA reads as TGTGCCAGCAGCTTCCCCGCCGGGTTATCTGGGGCCAACGTCCTGACTTTC. The encoded protein is CASSFPAGLSGANVLTF. The chain uses TRBV7-9 and TRBJ2-6; no clear D gene. V lost 3 bases, J lost 1 base, and 13 bases lay in between. Germline V gene data show CDR1 as SEHNR and CDR2 as FQNEAQ (reference sequence). The CDR3 totals 17 residues.

This clone was counted only a few times. The V gene is TRBV29-1, the J gene TRBJ1-2; 7 bases line up with TRBD1. Unmatched junction bases numbered 2, after V lost 6 bases and J lost 4 bases. The germline V gene has CDR1 SQVTM and CDR2 ANQGSEA. The CDR3 has 11 amino acids. The CDR3 reads CSVGQVYGYTF. In nucleotides, the CDR3 is TGCAGCGTAGGACAGGTCTATGGCTACACCTTC.

The chain carries TRBV7-2 and TRBJ2-5, with 7 bases that match TRBD1. The CDR3 length is 13 residues. Germline CDR1 and CDR2: SGHTA and FQGNSA. J lost 5 bases, V lost 7 bases, and 7 bases had no gene match. CDR3 DNA: TGTGCCAGCAAGACACAGGGGCCGGAGACCCAGTACTTC. It translates to CASKTQGPETQYF. Based on the CDR3 plus reference TRBV7-2 and TRBJ2-5, the full variable domain is GAGVSQSPSNKVTEKGKDVELRCDPISGHTALYWYRQSLGQGLEFLIYFQGNSAPDKSGLPSDRFSAERTGGSVSTLTIQRTQQEDSAVYLCASKTQGPETQYFGPGTRLLVL.

The V gene is TRBV2, the J gene TRBJ2-1; TRBD2 is a possible D gene (6 bases). This CDR3 contains 16 residues. V lost 7 bases to trimming and J lost 2 bases, with 18 bases between them. Germline CDR1 and CDR2: SNHLY and FYNNEI. The CDR3 region is CASTGRGASAYNEQFF. CDR3 DNA sequence: TGTGCCAGCACCGGAAGGGGAGCTAGCGCCTACAATGAGCAGTTCTTC. Supplemented by reference TRBV2 and TRBJ2-1, the full variable domain reads EPEVTQTPSHQVTQMGQEVILRCVPISNHLYFYWYRQILGQKVEFLVSFYNNEISEKSEIFDDQFSVERPDGSNFTLKIRSTKLEDSAMYFCASTGRGASAYNEQFFGPGTRLTVL.

In the case of this clone: The junction shows a germline mismatch at one end, possibly a read error. The chain is built from TRBV15 and TRBJ2-5, with 8 bases lining up with TRBD1. The CDR3 sequence is 13 residues long. Germline CDR1 LNHNV, CDR2 YYDKDF (reference sequence). Written as DNA, the CDR3 is TGTGCCACCAGCAGAGATCCTTTACGGGACAGGAACTTC. Its protein is CATSRDPLRDRNF.

V usage is TRBV30 and J usage is TRBJ2-1, with TRBD2 identical over 11 bases. CDR3 length equals 13 residues. The J segment lost 6 bases and the V segment lost 5 bases, leaving 3 bases of the junction unmatched. CDR1 and CDR2 (germline): GTSNPN, SVGIG (reference sequence). The CDR3 DNA is TGTGCCTGGGGACTAGCGGGTTTCAATGAGCAGTTCTTC. It translates to CAWGLAGFNEQFF. The whole variable domain, filled in from reference TRBV30 and TRBJ2-1, reads SQTIHQWPATLVQPVGSPLSLECTVEGTSNPNLYWYRQAAGRGLQLLFYSVGIGQISSEVPQNLSASRPQDRQFILSSKKLLLSDSGFYLCAWGLAGFNEQFFGPGTRLTVL.

This clone occurred a few times. The DNA for the CDR3 is TGTGCCACCGGGACAGGGTATGGCTACACCTTC. This encodes CATGTGYGYTF. The chain uses TRBV28 and TRBJ1-2; 9 nucleotides match TRBD1. The CDR3 has 11 amino acids. Germline V gives CDR1 MDHEN, CDR2 SYDVKM. J was trimmed by 5 bases and V by 10 bases; bases with no gene match: 2.

The J gene is TRBJ2-1, the V gene TRBV11-3; 11 nucleotides line up with TRBD2. The CDR3 is made up of 13 amino acids. CDR1 SGHNT and CDR2 YENEEA come from the germline V gene. The J segment lost 5 bases and the V segment lost 10 bases, leaving 4 bases of the junction unmatched. CDR3: CAKLAGVHNEQFF. CDR3 nucleotide sequence: TGTGCCAAACTAGCGGGAGTCCACAATGAGCAGTTCTTC.

V is TRBV5-1 and J is TRBJ2-1, with 7 bases that match TRBD2. Germline assignment: CDR1 SGHRS and CDR2 YFSETQ. CDR3 length: 14 residues. The V gene end was trimmed by 4 bases and the J gene end by 10 bases; junction bases not matched to a gene: 11. CDR3 amino acids: CASSPGLSQREQFF. In nucleotides, the CDR3 is TGCGCCAGCAGCCCGGGACTATCGCAGAGGGAGCAGTTCTTC.

The V gene is TRBV19, the J gene TRBJ2-1; D perhaps matches TRBD2 (5 bases). Trimming took off 6 bases at V and 5 bases at J, with 14 bases between the two ends. The CDR3 totals 14 residues. The germline gives CDR1 LNHDA, CDR2 SQIVND (reference sequence). The CDR3 reads CASRAGITNNEQFF. In DNA, the CDR3 is TGTGCCAGTAGGGCCGGGATCACGAACAATGAGCAGTTCTTC.